This T cell receptor (beta chain) came from a study of tumor and adjacent non-tumor tissue in lung cancer. A word on this clonotype: Relative to the germline gene, one junction end is altered; a read error may explain this.

No cell sorting was done before RNA was extracted from the tissue. This CDR3 has 15 amino acids. The library came from three nested PCR rounds adapted from ARM-PCR protocols. Each CDR3 protein is one row after TCRdb ran MiXCR on the multiplex PCR reads. The sample includes approximately 120,000 distinct CDR3 sequences, roughly 73% of them seen just once. Material for sequencing was lung tumor tissue. V is TRBV12-3 or TRBV12-4 and J is TRBJ1-2; 7 bases agree with TRBD1. This TCR was sampled from a woman aged 55-70 years with non-small cell lung cancer. This CDR3 reads CASNSGTVWDYGYTF. CDR3 nucleotide sequence: TGTGCCAGCAATTCCGGGACAGTTTGGGACTATGGCTACACCTTT.